This TCR beta chain emerged from a study of cytomegalovirus exposure and HLA in healthy donors. This CDR3 region has 14 residues. V lost 7 bases and J 4 bases, leaving 13 bases between the germline ends. Germline assignment: CDR1 SGHTA and CDR2 FQGNSA. PCR amplification relied on 60 Vbeta primers (plus 13 Jbeta primers). Sequencing used immunoSEQ multiplex PCR; TCRdb keeps in-frame clones, though not all of them. This table holds approximately 240,000 clones, 85% to 90% found once. This TCR derives from a woman under 30 in good health and CMV-seronegative. The sample taken for sequencing was PBMCs. The chain has TRBV7-2 and TRBJ2-2; D is possibly TRBD1 (6 bases). The CDR3, as DNA: TGTGCCAGCAACCCGGACAGAAGCACCGGGGAGCTGTTTTTT. The encoded protein is CASNPDRSTGELFF.